Below, 15 T cell receptor beta chains from the same sample are listed, as sequenced in a study of T cells in Graves' hyperthyroidism and ophthalmopathy. RNA transcripts gave rise to amplified TCR beta CDR3 regions. An initial round of RT-PCR targeting the TCR CDR3 relied on the HTBI primer set. TCRdb called the multiplex PCR reads again in MiXCR, with one record for every CDR3 protein. Of hundreds of thousands of distinct CDR3 sequences listed, less than 25% were seen once; the top ten hold more than 30%. The sequenced sample consisted of blood. The receptors were gathered from a young man with Graves' ophthalmopathy.

This clonotype was picked up a small number of times. The V and J genes are TRBV10-3 and TRBJ1-1, with D maybe TRBD1 (5 bases). CDR1 and CDR2 from the germline V gene are ENHRY and SYGVKD. Trimming took off 8 bases at V and 3 bases at J, with 16 bases between the two ends. This CDR3 contains 14 residues. Here the CDR3 DNA reads TGTGCCATCGGACCTGGGGACGGGCACACTGAAGCTTTCTTT. This translates into CAIGPGDGHTEAFF.

In this sample, this clonotype turned up a few times. The chain uses TRBV6-5 and TRBJ2-2, with D possibly TRBD1 on 6 matching bases. The CDR3 consists of 15 residues. Trimming cost V 3 bases and J 6 bases, with 14 bases left between them. Germline CDR1 MNHEY, CDR2 SVGAGI. Here the CDR3 reads CASSYPTGLAGELFF. CDR3 in DNA: TGTGCCAGCAGTTATCCTACAGGGCTCGCCGGGGAGCTGTTTTTT.

V and J are TRBV5-1 and TRBJ2-1; D uncertain. CDR3 size: 15 residues. V shed 0 bases and J shed 6 bases, with 13 bases lying between them. CDR1 SGHRS and CDR2 YFSETQ come from the germline V gene. The CDR3, as DNA: TGCGCCAGCAGCTTGGCCGAGGAGCGTTCCAATGAGCAGTTCTTC. It codes for CASSLAEERSNEQFF.

J is TRBJ1-1 and V is TRBV27; 8 bases fit TRBD1. The V and J ends lost 4 bases and 2 bases, in that order; junction bases with no gene match: 15. Germline CDR1 MNHEY, CDR2 SMNVEV (reference sequence). CDR3 length: 18 amino acids. The CDR3 region has the DNA TGTGCCAGCAGTTGGTCTCCCCCAGGGGGCGCGAGAAACACTGAAGCTTTCTTT. This encodes CASSWSPPGGARNTEAFF.

The rearrangement uses TRBV20-1 and TRBJ2-4, with D possibly matching TRBD2 (6 bases). The CDR3 length is 12 residues. Trimming cost V 5 bases and J 8 bases, with 13 bases left between them. Looked up from germline, CDR1 is DFQATT and CDR2 is SNEGSKA (reference sequence). The CDR3 sequence is CSAPTRGDIQYF. The DNA of the CDR3 is TGCAGTGCTCCGACCCGCGGGGACATTCAGTACTTC.

This clonotype has just a few counts. The rearrangement uses TRBV28 and TRBJ2-7; a possible D gene is TRBD1 (6 bases). CDR1 and CDR2 from the germline V gene are MDHEN and SYDVKM. The V and J ends lost 4 bases and 4 bases respectively, with 17 bases between them. The CDR3 is 15 residues long. CDR3 nucleotides: TGTGCCAGCAGTTCGCCCTCGACTCAGGGGTACGAGCAGTACTTC. It yields the protein CASSSPSTQGYEQYF.

This clonotype was recorded at least ten times. The V call is TRBV20-1, the J call TRBJ1-2; 9 nucleotides agree with TRBD1. CDR3 length: 13 residues. Per germline, CDR1 DFQATT and CDR2 SNEGSKA (reference sequence). After removal of 5 bases from V and 3 bases from J, the junction contained 4 bases not matched to a gene. CDR3 residues: CSADTGGYYGYTF. CDR3 bases: TGCAGTGCTGATACAGGGGGCTACTATGGCTACACCTTC.

This chain links TRBV28 with TRBJ2-5; D is unclear. The CDR3 runs to 13 residues. V was pared by 7 bases and J by 0 bases, with 9 bases between. Germline V CDR1 and CDR2: MDHEN, SYDVKM. The CDR3 sequence is CASTYAHQETQYF. The DNA for the CDR3 is TGTGCCAGCACCTATGCCCACCAAGAGACCCAGTACTTC.

Only a few counts were recorded for this clonotype. The chain is built from TRBV7-9 and TRBJ2-7; 11 positions match TRBD2. Germline V gives CDR1 SEHNR, CDR2 FQNEAQ (reference sequence). V was pared by 2 bases and J by 0 bases, with 3 bases of the junction left unmatched. The length of the CDR3 is 16 residues. The CDR3 spells CASSLSTSGTSYEQYF. CDR3 coding DNA: TGTGCCAGCAGCTTATCGACTAGCGGGACCTCCTACGAGCAGTACTTC.

The chain is built from TRBV29-1 and TRBJ2-5, with TRBD1 matching over 10 bases. J lost 5 bases, V lost 1 base, and 13 bases had no gene match. The CDR3 is made up of 17 amino acids. The germline V gene has CDR1 SQVTM and CDR2 ANQGSEA. CDR3 amino acids: CSVEARSVTGGRETQYF. The CDR3 nucleotides are TGCAGCGTTGAAGCTAGGAGTGTGACAGGGGGCAGGGAGACCCAGTACTTC.

J is TRBJ1-1 and V is TRBV7-9; D uncertain. The CDR3 covers 15 residues. Germline loops: CDR1 SEHNR, CDR2 FQNEAQ (reference sequence). V dropped 3 bases and J dropped 3 bases, with 14 bases sitting between them. CDR3 residues: CASSLDPSPDTEAFF. The CDR3 region has the DNA TGTGCCAGCAGCTTGGATCCGTCTCCCGACACTGAAGCTTTCTTT.

In this sample, this clonotype turned up a few times. V and J are TRBV4-2 and TRBJ1-4; unclear D gene. Per germline, CDR1 LGHNA and CDR2 YNFKEQ. V was shortened by 0 bases and J by 0 bases, with 2 bases between the two germline ends. The CDR3 is 14 amino acids. This CDR3 reads CASSQDATNEKLFF. The CDR3 bases are TGTGCCAGCAGCCAAGACGCAACTAATGAAAAACTGTTTTTT.

Only a few counts were recorded for this clonotype. This rearrangement joins TRBV5-8 to TRBJ2-1; a possible D gene is TRBD2 (7 bases). Between the trimmed V and J ends, which lost 6 bases and 2 bases, there was a span of 15 bases. The CDR3 is 15 amino acids. Germline V lookup: CDR1 SGHTS, CDR2 YDEGEE. The CDR3 DNA is TGTGCCAGCACCGAGGGGGGGTGGACCTACAATGAGCAGTTCTTC. This codes for CASTEGGWTYNEQFF.

This clonotype was seen ten or more times. The chain joins TRBV28 to TRBJ2-3; 8 bases match TRBD2. The ends lost 6 bases at V and 3 bases at J; junction bases unmatched: 17. Germline assignment: CDR1 MDHEN and CDR2 SYDVKM. This CDR3 contains 18 residues. Here the CDR3 reads CASSSFAGATSETDTQYF. In DNA form, the CDR3 reads TGTGCCAGCAGCAGCTTCGCGGGCGCGACTAGCGAAACAGATACGCAGTATTTT.

This clonotype was found a few times. The J gene is TRBJ2-2, the V gene TRBV7-9; a possible D gene is TRBD1 (6 bases). Between the trimmed V and J ends, which lost 3 bases and 6 bases, there was a span of 11 bases. CDR3 length equals 14 residues. In germline, CDR1 is SEHNR, CDR2 FQNEAQ (reference sequence). The CDR3 spells CASSLDRGSGELFF. DNA for the CDR3: TGTGCCAGCAGCTTGGACAGAGGGTCCGGGGAGCTGTTTTTT.